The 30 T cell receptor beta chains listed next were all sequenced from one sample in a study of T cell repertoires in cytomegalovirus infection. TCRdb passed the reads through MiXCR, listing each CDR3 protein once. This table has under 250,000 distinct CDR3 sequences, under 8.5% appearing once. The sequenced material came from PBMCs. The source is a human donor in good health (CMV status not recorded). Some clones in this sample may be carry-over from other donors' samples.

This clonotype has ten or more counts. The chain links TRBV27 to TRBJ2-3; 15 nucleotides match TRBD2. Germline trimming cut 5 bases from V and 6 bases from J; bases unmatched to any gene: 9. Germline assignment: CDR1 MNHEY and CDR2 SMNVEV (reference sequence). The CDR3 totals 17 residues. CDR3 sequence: CASSPGLAGGPKDTQYF. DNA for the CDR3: TGTGCCAGCAGTCCAGGACTAGCGGGGGGGCCAAAGGATACGCAGTATTTT.

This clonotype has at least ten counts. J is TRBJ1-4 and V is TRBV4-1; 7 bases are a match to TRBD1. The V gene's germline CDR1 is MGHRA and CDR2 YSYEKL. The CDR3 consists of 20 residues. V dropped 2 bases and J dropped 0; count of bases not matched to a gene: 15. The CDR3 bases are TGCGCCAGCAGCCAACTTCTCAGGGACAGCTCCAGGACAACTAATGAAAAACTGTTTTTT. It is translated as CASSQLLRDSSRTTNEKLFF.

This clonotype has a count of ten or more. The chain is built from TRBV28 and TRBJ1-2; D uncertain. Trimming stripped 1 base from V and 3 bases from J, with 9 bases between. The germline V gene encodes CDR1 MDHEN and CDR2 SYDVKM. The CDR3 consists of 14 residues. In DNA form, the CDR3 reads TGTGCCAGCAGTTTATCTACGGCTCACTATGGCTACACCTTC. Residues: CASSLSTAHYGYTF.

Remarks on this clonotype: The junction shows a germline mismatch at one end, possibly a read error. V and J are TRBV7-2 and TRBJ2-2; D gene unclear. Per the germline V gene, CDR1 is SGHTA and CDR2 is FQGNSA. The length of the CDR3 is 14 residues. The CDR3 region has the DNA TGTGCCAGCAACTTATTCAGGAACACCGGGGAGCTGTTTTTT. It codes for CASNLFRNTGELFF.

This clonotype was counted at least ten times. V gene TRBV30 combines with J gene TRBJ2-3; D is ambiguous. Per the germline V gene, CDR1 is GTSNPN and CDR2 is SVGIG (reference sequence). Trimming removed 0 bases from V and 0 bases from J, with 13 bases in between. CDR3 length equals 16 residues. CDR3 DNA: TGTGCCTGGAGTGTACTTCACAACACTAGCACAGATACGCAGTATTTT. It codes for CAWSVLHNTSTDTQYF.

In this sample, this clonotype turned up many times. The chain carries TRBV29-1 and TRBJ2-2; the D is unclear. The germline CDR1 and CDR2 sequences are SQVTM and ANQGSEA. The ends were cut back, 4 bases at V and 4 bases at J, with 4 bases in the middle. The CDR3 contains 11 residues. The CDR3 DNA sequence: TGCAGCGTTGTAGGCACCGGGGAGCTGTTTTTT. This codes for CSVVGTGELFF.

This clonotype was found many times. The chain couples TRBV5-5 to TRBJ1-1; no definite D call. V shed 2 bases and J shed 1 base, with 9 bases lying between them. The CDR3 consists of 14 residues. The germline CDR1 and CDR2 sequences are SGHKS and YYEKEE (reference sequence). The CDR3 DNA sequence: TGTGCCAGCAGCTTTAGGTGGCAGAACACTGAAGCTTTCTTT. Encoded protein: CASSFRWQNTEAFF.

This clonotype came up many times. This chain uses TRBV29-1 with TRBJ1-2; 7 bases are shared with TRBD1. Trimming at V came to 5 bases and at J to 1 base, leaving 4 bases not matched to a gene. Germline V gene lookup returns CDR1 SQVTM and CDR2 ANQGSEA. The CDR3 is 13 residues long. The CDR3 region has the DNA TGCAGCGTTCGTGACAGGGATAACTATGGCTACACCTTC. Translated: CSVRDRDNYGYTF.

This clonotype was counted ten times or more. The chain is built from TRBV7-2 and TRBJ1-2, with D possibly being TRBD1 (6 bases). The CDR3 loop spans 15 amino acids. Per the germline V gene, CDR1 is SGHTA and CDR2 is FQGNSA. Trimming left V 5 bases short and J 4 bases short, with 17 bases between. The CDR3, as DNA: TGTGCCAGCAGCCCCAACCCGGGGGGCCTCTATGGCTACACCTTC. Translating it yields CASSPNPGGLYGYTF.

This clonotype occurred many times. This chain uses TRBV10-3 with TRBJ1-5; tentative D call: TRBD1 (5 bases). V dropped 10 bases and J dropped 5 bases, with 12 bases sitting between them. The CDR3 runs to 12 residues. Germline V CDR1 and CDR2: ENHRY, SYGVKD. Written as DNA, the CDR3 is TGTGCCACCGGACACGAGGATCAGCCCCAGCATTTT. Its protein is CATGHEDQPQHF.

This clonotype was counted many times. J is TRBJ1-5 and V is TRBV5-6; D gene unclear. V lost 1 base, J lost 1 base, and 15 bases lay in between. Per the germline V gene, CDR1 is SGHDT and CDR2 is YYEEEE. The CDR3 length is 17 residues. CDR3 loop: CASSLTGSDNSNQPQHF. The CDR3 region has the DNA TGTGCCAGCAGCTTGACGGGGAGCGATAACAGCAATCAGCCCCAGCATTTT. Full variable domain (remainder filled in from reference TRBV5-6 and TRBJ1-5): DAGVTQSPTHLIKTRGQQVTLRCSPKSGHDTVSWYQQALGQGPQFIFQYYEEEERQRGNFPDRFSGHQFPNYSSELNVNALLLGDSALYLCASSLTGSDNSNQPQHFGDGTRLSIL.

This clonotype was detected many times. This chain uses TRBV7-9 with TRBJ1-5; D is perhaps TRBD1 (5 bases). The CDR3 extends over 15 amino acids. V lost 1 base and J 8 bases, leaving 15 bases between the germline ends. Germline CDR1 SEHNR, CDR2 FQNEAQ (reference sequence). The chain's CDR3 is CASSLESGGGEPQHF. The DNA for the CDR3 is TGTGCCAGCAGCTTAGAGTCGGGCGGAGGGGAGCCCCAGCATTTT.

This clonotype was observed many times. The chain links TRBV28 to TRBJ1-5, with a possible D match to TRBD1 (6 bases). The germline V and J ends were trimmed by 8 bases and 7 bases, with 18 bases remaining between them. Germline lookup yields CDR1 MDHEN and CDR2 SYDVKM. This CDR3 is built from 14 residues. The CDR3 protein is CASELASGGQPQHF. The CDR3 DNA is TGTGCCAGCGAGTTGGCCTCGGGGGGCCAGCCCCAGCATTTT. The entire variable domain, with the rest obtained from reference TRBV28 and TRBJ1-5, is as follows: DVKVTQSSRYLVKRTGEKVFLECVQDMDHENMFWYRQDPGLGLRLIYFSYDVKMKEKGDIPEGYSVSREKKERFSLILESASTNQTSMYLCASELASGGQPQHFGDGTRLSIL.

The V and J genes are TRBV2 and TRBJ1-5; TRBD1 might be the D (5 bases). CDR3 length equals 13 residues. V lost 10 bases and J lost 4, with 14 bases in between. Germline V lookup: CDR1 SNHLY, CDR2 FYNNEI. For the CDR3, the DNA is TGTGCCACAAAAAGGACATCTAATCAGCCCCAGCATTTT. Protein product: CATKRTSNQPQHF.

The CDR3 sequence: CASSPRRSGGPKEETQYF. CDR3 in DNA: TGTGCCAGCAGTCCCCGGCGGAGCGGGGGGCCCAAAGAAGAGACCCAGTACTTC. This chain uses TRBV6-6 with TRBJ2-5, with TRBD2 identical over 9 bases. In germline, CDR1 is MNHNY, CDR2 SVGAGI (reference sequence). The trim removed 5 bases at V and 3 bases at J, leaving 16 bases unmatched. The CDR3 sequence is 18 residues long.

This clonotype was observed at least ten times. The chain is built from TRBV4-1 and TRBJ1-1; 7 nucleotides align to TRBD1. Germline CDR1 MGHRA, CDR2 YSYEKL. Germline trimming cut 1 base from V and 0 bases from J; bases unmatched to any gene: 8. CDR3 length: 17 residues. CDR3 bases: TGCGCCAGCAGCCAAGGGGGACAGAGGGTGATGAACACTGAAGCTTTCTTT. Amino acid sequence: CASSQGGQRVMNTEAFF.

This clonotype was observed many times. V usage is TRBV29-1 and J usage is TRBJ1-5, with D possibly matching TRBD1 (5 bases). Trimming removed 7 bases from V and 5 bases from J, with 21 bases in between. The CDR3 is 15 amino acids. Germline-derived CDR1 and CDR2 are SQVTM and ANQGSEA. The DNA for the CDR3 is TGCAGCGCCCCTAAGACCAGGCAGGGTGATCAGCCCCAGCATTTT. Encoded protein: CSAPKTRQGDQPQHF.

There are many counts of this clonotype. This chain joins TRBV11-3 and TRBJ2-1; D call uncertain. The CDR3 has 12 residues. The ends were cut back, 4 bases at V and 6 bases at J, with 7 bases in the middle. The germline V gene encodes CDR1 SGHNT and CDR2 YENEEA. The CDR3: CASSSGRNEQFF. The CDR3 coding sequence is TGTGCCAGCAGCTCAGGCCGCAATGAGCAGTTCTTC.

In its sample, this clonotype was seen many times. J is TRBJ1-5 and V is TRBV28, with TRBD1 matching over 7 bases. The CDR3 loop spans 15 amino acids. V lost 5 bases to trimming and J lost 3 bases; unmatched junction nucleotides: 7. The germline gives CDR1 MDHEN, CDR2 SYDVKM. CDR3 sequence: CASSRWTGDNQPQHF. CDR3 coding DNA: TGTGCCAGCAGTCGGTGGACAGGCGACAATCAGCCCCAGCATTTT.

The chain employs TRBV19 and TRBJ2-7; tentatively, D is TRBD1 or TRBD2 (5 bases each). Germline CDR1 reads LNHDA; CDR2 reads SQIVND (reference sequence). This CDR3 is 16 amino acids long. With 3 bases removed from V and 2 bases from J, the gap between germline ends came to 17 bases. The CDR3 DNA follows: TGTGCCAGTAGTATGGGCAGCCGGGGCCCAACCTACGAGCAGTACTTC. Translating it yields CASSMGSRGPTYEQYF.

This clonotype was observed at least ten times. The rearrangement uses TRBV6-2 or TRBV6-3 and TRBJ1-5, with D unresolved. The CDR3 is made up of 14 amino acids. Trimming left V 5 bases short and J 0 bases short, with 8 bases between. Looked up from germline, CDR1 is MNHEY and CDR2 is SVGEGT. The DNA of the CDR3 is TGTGCCAGCAGTGACAATTATAGCAATCAGCCCCAGCATTTT. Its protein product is CASSDNYSNQPQHF.

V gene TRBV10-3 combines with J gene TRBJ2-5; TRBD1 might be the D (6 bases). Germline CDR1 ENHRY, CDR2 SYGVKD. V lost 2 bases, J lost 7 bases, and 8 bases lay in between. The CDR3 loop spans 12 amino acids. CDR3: CAISEGQSTQYF. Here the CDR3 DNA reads TGTGCCATCAGTGAGGGACAGTCGACCCAGTACTTC.

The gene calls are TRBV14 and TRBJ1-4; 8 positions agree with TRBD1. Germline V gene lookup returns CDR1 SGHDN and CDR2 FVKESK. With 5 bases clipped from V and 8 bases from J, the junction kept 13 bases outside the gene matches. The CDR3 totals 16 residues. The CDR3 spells CASSYRTGMIGEKLFF. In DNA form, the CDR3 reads TGTGCCAGCAGCTATAGGACAGGGATGATCGGGGAAAAACTGTTTTTT.

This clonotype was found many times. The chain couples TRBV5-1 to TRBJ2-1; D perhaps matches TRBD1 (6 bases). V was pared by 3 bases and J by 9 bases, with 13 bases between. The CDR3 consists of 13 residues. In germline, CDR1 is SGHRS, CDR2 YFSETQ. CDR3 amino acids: CASSSVQGTEQFF. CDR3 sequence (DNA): TGCGCCAGCAGCTCGGTACAGGGAACTGAGCAGTTCTTC.

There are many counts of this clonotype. Written as DNA, the CDR3 is TGCAGTGCCGGGGCCGCTTCCTCTGGAAACACCATATATTTT. Translation: CSAGAASSGNTIYF. The chain recombines TRBV20-1 with TRBJ1-3, with D possibly matching TRBD1 (5 bases). Germline CDR1 and CDR2: DFQATT and SNEGSKA (reference sequence). The CDR3 runs to 14 residues. V gave up 6 bases and J gave up 0 bases, with 12 bases separating them.

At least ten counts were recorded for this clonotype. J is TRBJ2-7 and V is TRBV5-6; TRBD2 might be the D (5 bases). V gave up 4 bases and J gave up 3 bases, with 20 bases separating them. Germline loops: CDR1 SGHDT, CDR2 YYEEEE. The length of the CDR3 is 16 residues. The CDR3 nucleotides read TGTGCCAGCAGCAGAGGGCCTCCCATTACGAGCTACGAGCAGTACTTC. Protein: CASSRGPPITSYEQYF.

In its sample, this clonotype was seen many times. CDR3 nucleotides: TGTGCCAGCAGCTTCGGGCCTTCCGTCAATCAGCCCCAGCATTTT. Its translation: CASSFGPSVNQPQHF. The V call is TRBV7-9, the J call TRBJ1-5; D unresolved. The CDR3 is made up of 15 amino acids. V lost 3 bases to trimming and J lost 3 bases, with 12 bases between them. Per germline, CDR1 SEHNR and CDR2 FQNEAQ (reference sequence).

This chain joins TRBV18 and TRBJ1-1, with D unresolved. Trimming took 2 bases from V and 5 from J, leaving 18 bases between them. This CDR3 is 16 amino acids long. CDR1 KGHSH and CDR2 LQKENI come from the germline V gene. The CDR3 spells CASSPKETLAGTEAFF. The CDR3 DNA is TGTGCCAGCTCACCAAAAGAGACCCTGGCTGGGACTGAAGCTTTCTTT.

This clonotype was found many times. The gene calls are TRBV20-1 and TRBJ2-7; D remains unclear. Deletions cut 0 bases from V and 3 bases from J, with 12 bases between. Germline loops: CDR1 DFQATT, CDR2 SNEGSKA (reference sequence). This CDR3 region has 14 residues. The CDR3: CSARDLADLYEQYF. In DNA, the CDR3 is TGCAGTGCTAGAGATCTCGCAGACCTCTACGAGCAGTACTTC.

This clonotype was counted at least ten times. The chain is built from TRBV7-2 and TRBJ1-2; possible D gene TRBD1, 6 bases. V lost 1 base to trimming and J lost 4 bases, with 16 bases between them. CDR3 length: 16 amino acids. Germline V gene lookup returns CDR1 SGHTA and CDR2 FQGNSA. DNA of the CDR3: TGTGCCAGCAGCTTAGGTGGGGGGGCGCAGGCCTATGGCTACACCTTC. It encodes CASSLGGGAQAYGYTF.